The clone carrying this T cell receptor beta chain was seen a handful of times. This record belongs to a study of blood T cells in healthy people across ages. Each donor supplied 7.5 to 10 milliliters of peripheral blood. It was with a sample-barcoded 5' primer and a J-beta primer mix that a second PCR of roughly 7 to 12 cycles was run. Sequencing of every sample gave 3 million or more CDR3-containing paired-end reads. TCRdb ran MiXCR on the 5' RACE reads and lists one entry per CDR3 protein. The sample has fewer than 1.5 million distinct CDR3 sequences, approximately 40% seen once. Germline CDR1 and CDR2: MGHRA and YSYEKL. This CDR3 has 17 amino acids. Between the trimmed V and J ends, which lost 1 base and 0 bases, there was a span of 16 bases.

Sequencing was performed on blood. The TCR sequence derives from a woman aged 18-29 years in good health. V gene TRBV4-1 combines with J gene TRBJ2-7; D is possibly TRBD1 (5 bases). The CDR3 spells CASSQAAPGDSSYEQYF. The DNA for the CDR3 is TGCGCCAGCAGCCAAGCGGCCCCTGGAGACAGCTCCTACGAGCAGTACTTC.